Following are 15 T cell receptor beta chains from one sample sequenced in a study of early T cells in non-severe SARS-CoV-2 infection. TCRdb ran MiXCR on the 5' RACE reads and lists one entry per CDR3 protein. The sample holds 30,000 to 40,000 distinct CDR3 sequences; around 5.8% are singletons and the top ten take 5% to 5.5%. Material: whole blood. The receptors originated from an adult who was a healthcare worker with PCR-confirmed SARS-CoV-2 infection or an uninfected control (not recorded which).

The chain couples TRBV2 to TRBJ2-7, with a tentative D call TRBD1 (6 bases). Germline V gene data show CDR1 as SNHLY and CDR2 as FYNNEI. The V end lost 1 base, the J end lost 5 bases, and 12 bases lay between the germline ends. This CDR3 is 14 amino acids long. Written as DNA, the CDR3 is TGTGCCAGCAGTGAAGGCACAGGGTGGAACGAGCAGTACTTC. This sequence encodes CASSEGTGWNEQYF.

This clonotype showed up many times. The V and J genes are TRBV7-6 and TRBJ2-1; tentatively, D is TRBD2 (7 bases). V lost 5 bases and J 1 base, leaving 12 bases between the germline ends. This CDR3 spans 15 amino acids. Germline CDR1 reads SGHVS; CDR2 reads FNYEAQ. The CDR3 coding sequence is TGTGCCAGCAGCCGAGGGGGGGGGTCCTACAATGAGCAGTTCTTC. This codes for CASSRGGGSYNEQFF. Complete variable domain (other parts from reference TRBV7-6 and TRBJ2-1): GAGVSQSPRYKVTKRGQDVALRCDPISGHVSLYWYRQALGQGPEFLTYFNYEAQQDKSGLPNDRFSAERPEGSISTLTIQRTEQRDSAMYRCASSRGGGSYNEQFFGPGTRLTVL.

This clonotype has ten or more counts. This chain connects TRBV7-3 to TRBJ1-6, with 10 bases lining up with TRBD1. CDR1 is SGHTA and CDR2 is FQGTGA in the germline V gene. The length of the CDR3 is 15 residues. V shed 2 bases, J shed 5 bases, and the junction held 0 bases outside the gene matches. The CDR3 loop is CASSLGTGDNSPLHF. The CDR3 DNA is TGTGCCAGCAGCTTAGGGACAGGGGATAATTCACCCCTCCACTTT. Supplemented by reference TRBV7-3 and TRBJ1-6, the full variable domain reads GAGVSQTPSNKVTEKGKYVELRCDPISGHTALYWYRQSLGQGPEFLIYFQGTGAADDSGLPNDRFFAVRPEGSVSTLKIQRTERGDSAVYLCASSLGTGDNSPLHFGNGTRLTVT.

Ten or more counts support this clonotype. V and J are TRBV20-1 and TRBJ1-1, with D maybe TRBD1 (5 bases). V shed 0 bases and J shed 1 base, with 9 bases lying between them. Germline V gene data show CDR1 as DFQATT and CDR2 as SNEGSKA (reference sequence). The CDR3 sequence is 14 residues long. CDR3: CSARDIGANTEAFF. CDR3 nucleotides: TGCAGTGCTAGAGATATCGGGGCGAACACTGAAGCTTTCTTT.

The sample holds many counts of this clonotype. The genes are TRBV19 and TRBJ1-5; weak D call: TRBD1 (6 bases). The V gene lost 4 bases and the J gene lost 6 bases, with 13 bases spanning the gap. This CDR3 region has 14 residues. Per germline, CDR1 LNHDA and CDR2 SQIVND (reference sequence). The CDR3 DNA reads TGTGCCAGTAGTAACCAGGGGTTGGGTCAGCCCCAGCATTTT. Amino acid sequence: CASSNQGLGQPQHF.

The CDR3 reads CASSPDTSSYNEQFF. The CDR3 DNA is TGCGCCAGCAGCCCGGACACAAGCTCCTACAATGAGCAGTTCTTC. The chain combines TRBV5-1 with TRBJ2-1, with TRBD1 as a possible D gene (5 bases). Germline V gene data show CDR1 as SGHRS and CDR2 as YFSETQ. Trimming removed 4 bases at V and 0 bases at J, with 11 bases between. The CDR3 runs 15 residues.

Many counts were recorded for this clonotype. This chain joins TRBV14 and TRBJ1-3, with D hard to call. Germline CDR1 reads SGHDN; CDR2 reads FVKESK. CDR3 length: 15 amino acids. Trimming left V 3 bases short and J 3 bases short, with 12 bases between. The CDR3 bases are TGTGCCAGCAGCCATTCCGGGAAAGATGGAAACACCATATATTTT. This sequence encodes CASSHSGKDGNTIYF.

This clonotype came up many times. V is TRBV7-2 and J is TRBJ1-4; D unclear. The CDR3 totals 16 residues. Germline V gene lookup returns CDR1 SGHTA and CDR2 FQGNSA. Trimming shortened V by 3 bases and J by 4 bases, and 15 bases separated the two germline ends. The CDR3 loop reads CASSLAADGVNEKLFF. In DNA, the CDR3 is TGTGCCAGCAGCTTGGCCGCGGACGGAGTTAATGAAAAACTGTTTTTT. The variable domain in full, completed from reference TRBV7-2 and TRBJ1-4, reads GAGVSQSPSNKVTEKGKDVELRCDPISGHTALYWYRQSLGQGLEFLIYFQGNSAPDKSGLPSDRFSAERTGGSVSTLTIQRTQQEDSAVYLCASSLAADGVNEKLFFGSGTQLSVL.

This clonotype was counted ten times or more. The genes are TRBV10-3 and TRBJ1-5; possibly TRBD1 for D (5 bases). V lost 10 bases, J lost 1 base, and 11 bases lay in between. Germline CDR1 is ENHRY and CDR2 is SYGVKD. The CDR3 has 13 amino acids. The chain's CDR3 is CATARGSNQPQHF. CDR3 nucleotide sequence: TGTGCCACCGCGAGGGGAAGCAATCAGCCCCAGCATTTT.

This clonotype was detected ten times or more. The chain joins TRBV6-1 to TRBJ1-1, with TRBD1 matching 10 bases. Germline loops: CDR1 MNHNS, CDR2 SASEGT. Unmatched junction bases numbered 7, after V lost 11 bases and J lost 4 bases. The CDR3 contains 13 residues. The CDR3 DNA sequence: TGTGCCTGCGGACAGGGGGTCGGCACTGAAGCTTTCTTT. This translates into CACGQGVGTEAFF.

This rearrangement joins TRBV4-2 to TRBJ1-1; no firm D call. The V gene's germline CDR1 is LGHNA and CDR2 YNFKEQ. CDR3 size: 16 residues. Deletions cut 1 base from V and 0 bases from J, with 12 bases between. The CDR3 reads CASSQARIQMNTEAFF. In DNA, the CDR3 is TGTGCCAGCAGCCAAGCCAGAATCCAAATGAACACTGAAGCTTTCTTT.

The chain uses TRBV12-3 or TRBV12-4 and TRBJ2-1; D call uncertain. The CDR3 contains 16 residues. V shed 3 bases and J shed 6 bases, with 18 bases lying between them. Here the CDR3 DNA reads TGTGCCAGCAGTTTTGTGGTTGTGGGCCCTCGCAATGAGCAGTTCTTC. Protein product: CASSFVVVGPRNEQFF.

This clonotype was detected many times. The V and J genes are TRBV11-2 and TRBJ2-1, with 15 bases fitting TRBD2. The germline V gene has CDR1 SGHAT and CDR2 FQNNGV. This CDR3 contains 17 residues. After removal of 5 bases from V and 6 bases from J, the junction contained 8 bases not matched to a gene. The chain's CDR3 is CASSPGLAGGPRNEQFF. CDR3 nucleotides: TGTGCCAGCAGCCCAGGACTAGCGGGAGGGCCCCGCAATGAGCAGTTCTTC.

This clonotype was picked up many times. The rearrangement links TRBV7-9 to TRBJ2-7; D is possibly TRBD2 (5 bases). Germline V gene lookup returns CDR1 SEHNR and CDR2 FQNEAQ (reference sequence). Trimming stripped 1 base from V and 3 bases from J, with 13 bases between. This CDR3 has 15 amino acids. The CDR3 nucleotides read TGTGCCAGCAGCTTAGGACCGGGGAGTAACTACGAGCAGTACTTC. This codes for CASSLGPGSNYEQYF. The full variable domain, completed using reference TRBV7-9 and TRBJ2-7, is DTGVSQNPRHKITKRGQNVTFRCDPISEHNRLYWYRQTLGQGPEFLTYFQNEAQLEKSRLLSDRFSAERPKGSFSTLEIQRTEQGDSAMYLCASSLGPGSNYEQYFGPGTRLTVT.

The sample holds many counts of this clonotype. This rearrangement joins TRBV6-5 to TRBJ1-1; TRBD1 aligns across 10 bases. Germline CDR1 and CDR2: MNHEY and SVGAGI. This CDR3 contains 16 residues. After removal of 2 bases from V and 4 bases from J, the junction contained 7 bases not matched to a gene. The chain's CDR3 is CASSYRGTGVVTEAFF. The CDR3 nucleotides read TGTGCCAGCAGTTACAGGGGGACAGGGGTGGTCACTGAAGCTTTCTTT.